These 24 T cell receptor beta chains originate from one sample sequenced in a study of blood T cell repertoires in COVID-19. Repertoires were generated with immunoSEQ multiplex PCR, while TCRdb's copy carries only in-frame clones and drops some. The sample records about 210,000 clones, approximately 88% being singletons. The sequenced material came from PBMCs or T cells enriched from blood (not recorded which). The receptors originated from a man aged 18 to 30 with acute COVID-19.

The V call is TRBV5-4, the J call TRBJ2-7, with D hard to call. Germline loops: CDR1 SGHNT, CDR2 YYREEE (reference sequence). Trimming shortened V by 2 bases and J by 1 base, and 13 bases separated the two germline ends. This CDR3 contains 15 residues. In DNA form, the CDR3 reads TGTGCCAGCAGCTTTAGCCGTAGCCGATCCTACGAGCAGTACTTC. Translating gives CASSFSRSRSYEQYF.

A few counts support this clone. This chain joins TRBV2 and TRBJ1-4, with a tentative D call TRBD1 (6 bases). The germline CDR1 and CDR2 sequences are SNHLY and FYNNEI. This CDR3 comprises 15 residues. With 3 bases removed from V and 2 bases from J, the gap between germline ends came to 10 bases. CDR3 protein: CASSDRGGTNEKLFF. The CDR3 coding sequence is TGTGCCAGCAGTGACAGGGGTGGGACTAATGAAAAACTGTTTTTT.

The chain carries TRBV11-2 and TRBJ1-1; 7 nucleotides agree with TRBD1. V shed 7 bases, J shed 7 bases, and the junction held 12 bases outside the gene matches. The CDR3 runs to 14 residues. Germline V gene sequence: CDR1 SGHAT, CDR2 FQNNGV. Written as DNA, the CDR3 is TGTGCCAGCACCCAGAGCCATGGGACAGATGAAGCTTTCTTT. Translated: CASTQSHGTDEAFF.

V is TRBV4-1 and J is TRBJ1-2, with D possibly matching TRBD1 (5 bases). Trimming left V 4 bases short and J 4 bases short, with 16 bases between. The length of the CDR3 is 15 residues. Germline V gene sequence: CDR1 MGHRA, CDR2 YSYEKL. CDR3 region: CASSLLTVLSYGYTF. CDR3 DNA sequence: TGCGCCAGCAGCCTTTTGACAGTTCTATCCTATGGCTACACCTTC.

The V call is TRBV28, the J call TRBJ1-2; TRBD1 matches 7 bases. V trimming: 5 bases; J trimming: 12 bases; junction bases outside the gene matches: 9. The CDR3 is 12 amino acids. Germline V gives CDR1 MDHEN, CDR2 SYDVKM. CDR3 bases: TGTGCCAGCAGTGGGACAGCCGTCTCTAACACCTTC. This gives the protein CASSGTAVSNTF.

The chain joins TRBV4-1 to TRBJ2-1; no clear D gene. V lost 0 bases and J 4 bases, leaving 7 bases between the germline ends. The CDR3 totals 14 residues. The V gene's germline CDR1 is MGHRA and CDR2 YSYEKL. As DNA, the CDR3 is TGCGCCAGCAGCCAAGATGCCAGTTACAATGAGCAGTTCTTC. This translates into CASSQDASYNEQFF.

The chain recombines TRBV5-5 with TRBJ1-6; D might be TRBD1 (6 bases). Trimming removed 4 bases from V and 3 bases from J, with 14 bases in between. Germline V lookup: CDR1 SGHKS, CDR2 YYEKEE (reference sequence). The CDR3 consists of 16 residues. CDR3 nucleotide sequence: TGTGCCAGCAGCCGGGGGGACACCGTCTATAATTCACCCCTCCACTTT. As protein: CASSRGDTVYNSPLHF.

The genes are TRBV6-5 and TRBJ1-1, with D unresolved. V dropped 10 bases and J dropped 0 bases, with 12 bases sitting between them. Per germline, CDR1 MNHEY and CDR2 SVGAGI. This CDR3 is built from 13 residues. CDR3 sequence reads: CATRTGMNTEAFF. The CDR3 DNA reads TGTGCCACCCGGACGGGGATGAACACTGAAGCTTTCTTT.

This rearrangement joins TRBV4-3 to TRBJ1-1, with D maybe TRBD1 (5 bases). This CDR3 region has 16 residues. The ends were cut back, 0 bases at V and 0 bases at J, with 11 bases in the middle. Germline CDR1 reads LGHNA; CDR2 reads YSLEER. CDR3 residues: CASSQEQDRMNTEAFF. The CDR3 DNA is TGCGCCAGCAGCCAAGAGCAAGACAGAATGAACACTGAAGCTTTCTTT.

The chain combines TRBV9 with TRBJ2-7, with 8 bases lining up with TRBD1. CDR3 length: 11 amino acids. V lost 3 bases and J lost 9; bases outside the gene matches: 2. Germline CDR1 is SGDLS and CDR2 is YYNGEE. This CDR3 reads CASSGTGGQYF. DNA for the CDR3: TGTGCCAGCAGCGGCACAGGGGGGCAGTACTTC.

The chain uses TRBV2 and TRBJ1-1, with D possibly being TRBD1 (5 bases). The CDR3 contains 16 residues. CDR1 is SNHLY and CDR2 is FYNNEI in the germline V gene. Trimming removed 1 base at V and 3 bases at J, with 15 bases between. The CDR3 bases are TGTGCCAGCAGTGAAGGGCAGGGAGGTGTGGACACTGAAGCTTTCTTT. Translating it yields CASSEGQGGVDTEAFF.

V and J are TRBV5-1 and TRBJ2-1, with TRBD1 matching 10 bases. The CDR3 is 15 residues long. CDR1 and CDR2 from the germline V gene are SGHRS and YFSETQ. J lost 5 bases, V lost 4 bases, and 6 bases had no gene match. CDR3 sequence: CASSRTDRGDNEQFF. Written as DNA, the CDR3 is TGCGCCAGCAGCCGAACGGACAGGGGGGACAATGAGCAGTTCTTC.

This chain connects TRBV12-3 or TRBV12-4 to TRBJ1-2, with 9 nucleotides matching TRBD1. With V trimmed by 5 bases and J by 8 bases, 6 bases remained unmatched. This CDR3 is 13 amino acids long. The CDR3 bases are TGTGCCAGCAGTCCGGGGACAGGGTTAGGCTACACCTTC. Its translation is CASSPGTGLGYTF.

The chain links TRBV7-3 to TRBJ1-5; D is unclear. Between the trimmed V and J ends, which lost 8 bases and 1 base, there was a span of 12 bases. Germline CDR1 reads SGHTA; CDR2 reads FQGTGA. CDR3 length equals 14 residues. CDR3 nucleotides: TGTGCCAGCTCATCCGGACTGAGCAATCAGCCCCAGCATTTT. This sequence encodes CASSSGLSNQPQHF.

CDR3 DNA sequence: TGTGCCAGCAGTCCGACAGCTAACTATGGCTACACCTTC. Amino acids: CASSPTANYGYTF. The rearrangement joins TRBV5-6 to TRBJ1-2; weak D call: TRBD1 (5 bases). The CDR3 length is 13 residues. The V end was cut by 5 bases, the J end by 0 bases, with 8 bases between. Germline V gene sequence: CDR1 SGHDT, CDR2 YYEEEE.

With respect to this clone: The same CDR3 also results from other DNA sequences found in this sample. This rearrangement joins TRBV18 to TRBJ2-7; 11 positions match TRBD1. The CDR3 runs to 15 residues. Per the germline V gene, CDR1 is KGHSH and CDR2 is LQKENI. Germline trimming cut 3 bases from V and 3 bases from J; bases unmatched to any gene: 4. The CDR3 is CASSPPGTGGYEQYF. The DNA for the CDR3 is TGTGCCAGCTCACCCCCCGGGACAGGGGGCTACGAGCAGTACTTC.

V is TRBV9 and J is TRBJ2-7, with TRBD2 identical over 9 bases. Germline assignment: CDR1 SGDLS and CDR2 YYNGEE. With V trimmed by 0 bases and J by 3 bases, 4 bases remained unmatched. The CDR3 loop spans 15 amino acids. Here the CDR3 DNA reads TGTGCCAGCAGCGTAGTGGCGGGAGGGGACTACGAGCAGTACTTC. It codes for CASSVVAGGDYEQYF. The full variable domain, rest sourced from reference TRBV9 and TRBJ2-7, is DSGVTQTPKHLITATGQRVTLRCSPRSGDLSVYWYQQSLDQGLQFLIQYYNGEERAKGNILERFSAQQFPDLHSELNLSSLELGDSALYFCASSVVAGGDYEQYFGPGTRLTVT.

This clone was counted a few times. The chain couples TRBV7-6 to TRBJ1-6; no firm D call. There are 14 residues in the CDR3. The germline V gene encodes CDR1 SGHVS and CDR2 FNYEAQ. V shed 5 bases and J shed 11 bases, with 16 bases lying between them. CDR3 region: CASSPGSGQAPLHF. Written as DNA, the CDR3 is TGTGCCAGCAGCCCGGGGTCAGGTCAGGCACCCCTCCACTTT.

V and J are TRBV28 and TRBJ1-2; D is possibly TRBD1 (5 bases). The CDR3 is 13 residues long. CDR1 is MDHEN, CDR2 SYDVKM, per germline. V was cut by 3 bases and J by 7 bases, with 12 bases left in between. CDR3 region: CASSLGPWSGYTF. CDR3 sequence (DNA): TGTGCCAGCAGTTTGGGGCCTTGGAGTGGCTACACCTTC.

The chain links TRBV4-3 to TRBJ2-6; D gene unclear. The CDR3 has 16 amino acids. Trimming cost V 0 bases and J 0 bases, with 6 bases left between them. Germline CDR1 is LGHNA and CDR2 is YSLEER. The CDR3 spells CASSQDYSSGANVLTF. The CDR3 DNA follows: TGCGCCAGCAGCCAAGATTACAGCTCTGGGGCCAACGTCCTGACTTTC.

Remarks on this clone: This sample includes further DNA sequences coding for the same CDR3. The chain carries TRBV7-2 and TRBJ2-7, with D hard to call. Germline-derived CDR1 and CDR2 are SGHTA and FQGNSA. This CDR3 region has 11 residues. V was shortened by 4 bases and J by 4 bases, with 5 bases between the two germline ends. CDR3 sequence reads: CASSSTYEQYF. The CDR3, as DNA: TGTGCCAGCAGCTCTACTTACGAGCAGTACTTC.

The chain uses TRBV6-5 and TRBJ2-7; 13 bases fit TRBD2. CDR1 MNHEY and CDR2 SVGAGI come from the germline V gene. There are 15 residues in the CDR3. The V segment lost 3 bases and the J segment 5 bases; nucleotides outside the gene matches: 4. The CDR3 DNA follows: TGTGCCAGCAGTTATTATGGACTAGCGGGAGACGAGCAGTACTTC. Translated, it gives CASSYYGLAGDEQYF.

This clone was picked up one time. The chain employs TRBV6-5 and TRBJ1-2; D call uncertain. Trimming removed 6 bases from V and 4 bases from J, with 18 bases in between. The CDR3 contains 15 residues. Germline V gene sequence: CDR1 MNHEY, CDR2 SVGAGI. CDR3 sequence (DNA): TGTGCCAGCAGGAACGGCGTAGGCGGGAGCTATGGCTACACCTTC. Translated: CASRNGVGGSYGYTF.

V and J are TRBV9 and TRBJ2-1; 11 bases align to TRBD2. CDR1 SGDLS and CDR2 YYNGEE come from the germline V gene. V was pared by 3 bases and J by 9 bases, with 5 bases of the junction left unmatched. This CDR3 contains 14 residues. CDR3 sequence: CASSALAGEGEQFF. Written as DNA, the CDR3 is TGTGCCAGCAGCGCACTAGCGGGAGAGGGTGAGCAGTTCTTC. The full variable domain, with the rest looked up from reference TRBV9 and TRBJ2-1, is DSGVTQTPKHLITATGQRVTLRCSPRSGDLSVYWYQQSLDQGLQFLIQYYNGEERAKGNILERFSAQQFPDLHSELNLSSLELGDSALYFCASSALAGEGEQFFGPGTRLTVL.